A single sample is the source of the 22 T cell receptor beta chains below, sequenced in a study of T cell repertoires in cytomegalovirus infection. TCRdb re-called the reads with MiXCR, one entry per CDR3 protein. This sample carries roughly 80,000 distinct CDR3 sequences, around 25% of them seen once, and the ten largest clones take about half. No cognate antigen is known for these TCRs. The material was CD8+ T cells from cultured PBMCs, obtained from culture after CMV antigen stimulation. The receptor source for this set is a human donor in good health (CMV status not recorded). Some clones in this sample may be carry-over from other donors' samples.

This clonotype was counted between two and nine times. This chain joins TRBV19 and TRBJ1-1; D is unclear. With 7 bases removed from V and 3 bases from J, the gap between germline ends came to 15 bases. This CDR3 region has 14 residues. In germline, CDR1 is LNHDA, CDR2 SQIVND (reference sequence). CDR3 sequence (DNA): TGTGCCAGTATAAGGGAAGCGTTTGACACTGAAGCTTTCTTT. Encoded protein: CASIREAFDTEAFF.

The CDR3 protein is CASLEGVTSGRSYEQYF. CDR3 nucleotides: TGCGCCAGCCTCGAAGGGGTGACTAGCGGGAGAAGTTACGAGCAGTACTTC. The chain carries TRBV4-3 and TRBJ2-7, with 12 bases fitting TRBD2. The CDR3 spans 17 residues. J was trimmed by 4 bases and V by 8 bases; bases with no gene match: 15. Germline V gives CDR1 LGHNA, CDR2 YSLEER.

The chain is built from TRBV27 and TRBJ1-2; the D gene is possibly TRBD1 (6 bases). Trimming cost V 1 base and J 0 bases, with 15 bases left between them. This CDR3 has 17 amino acids. Per germline, CDR1 MNHEY and CDR2 SMNVEV (reference sequence). DNA for the CDR3: TGTGCCAGCAGTTTATATAGGGGGGGGGGGACTAACTATGGCTACACCTTC. It is translated as CASSLYRGGGTNYGYTF.

At least ten counts were recorded for this clonotype. The rearrangement links TRBV7-8 to TRBJ2-3, with TRBD1 matching 8 bases. V trimming: 5 bases; J trimming: 4 bases; junction bases outside the gene matches: 11. The CDR3 totals 16 residues. Germline assignment: CDR1 SGHVS and CDR2 FQNEAQ. CDR3 loop: CASSAPTGEVADTQYF. For the CDR3, the DNA is TGTGCCAGCAGCGCACCGACAGGGGAGGTCGCAGATACGCAGTATTTT. The entire variable domain, with the rest obtained from reference TRBV7-8 and TRBJ2-3, is as follows: GAGVSQSPRYKVAKRGQDVALRCDPISGHVSLFWYQQALGQGPEFLTYFQNEAQLDKSGLPSDRFFAERPEGSVSTLKIQRTQQEDSAVYLCASSAPTGEVADTQYFGPGTRLTVL.

This clonotype was detected only a few times. The chain carries TRBV30 and TRBJ1-5; weak D call: TRBD1 (6 bases). Germline CDR1 and CDR2: GTSNPN and SVGIG (reference sequence). Between the trimmed V and J ends, which lost 4 bases and 3 bases, there was a span of 10 bases. The CDR3 is 13 residues long. The CDR3 DNA reads TGTGCCTGGAATCAGGGGCTCAATCAGCCCCAGCATTTT. It specifies CAWNQGLNQPQHF.

This rearrangement joins TRBV6-5 to TRBJ1-1; 8 nucleotides match TRBD1. V lost 1 base, J lost 2 bases, and 3 bases stayed unmatched. The CDR3 length is 15 residues. Per the germline V gene, CDR1 is MNHEY and CDR2 is SVGAGI. The CDR3 coding sequence is TGTGCCAGCAGTTACTTCAGGGGGCCTAACACTGAAGCTTTCTTT. This gives the protein CASSYFRGPNTEAFF.

This clonotype appeared many times. The chain uses TRBV7-2 and TRBJ2-7; 9 nucleotides agree with TRBD2. The ends lost 1 base at V and 6 bases at J; junction bases unmatched: 10. The CDR3 length is 16 residues. Germline CDR1 reads SGHTA; CDR2 reads FQGNSA. The chain's CDR3 is CASSLGLLAGEGEQYF. CDR3 bases: TGTGCCAGCAGCTTAGGCCTATTAGCGGGAGAGGGCGAGCAGTACTTC.

This clonotype has just a few counts. This chain links TRBV6-2 or TRBV6-3 with TRBJ2-1, with 9 positions matching TRBD1. The J segment lost 8 bases and the V segment lost 2 bases, leaving 7 bases of the junction unmatched. Germline V lookup: CDR1 MNHEY, CDR2 SVGEGT. The CDR3 is 15 amino acids. This chain's CDR3 is CASSYTGQGYDEQFF. The CDR3 DNA reads TGTGCCAGCAGTTACACAGGACAGGGGTACGATGAGCAGTTCTTC.

The chain uses TRBV14 and TRBJ2-5, with 12 bases fitting TRBD2. V was pared by 4 bases and J by 5 bases, with 14 bases of the junction left unmatched. CDR1 and CDR2 (germline): SGHDN, FVKESK. CDR3 length equals 18 residues. The CDR3 spells CASSPSERRLAGVETQYF. The CDR3 DNA is TGTGCCAGCAGCCCCTCAGAGCGTAGACTAGCGGGAGTGGAGACCCAGTACTTC.

V gene TRBV15 combines with J gene TRBJ2-4; TRBD1 might be the D (5 bases). Germline V gene lookup returns CDR1 LNHNV and CDR2 YYDKDF (reference sequence). Trimming stripped 6 bases from V and 3 bases from J, with 15 bases between. The CDR3 covers 15 residues. The CDR3: CATRMDIGGKNIQYF. The DNA for the CDR3 is TGTGCCACCAGGATGGACATCGGCGGCAAAAACATTCAGTACTTC.

This chain joins TRBV4-1 and TRBJ2-3; 7 positions match TRBD2. V lost 0 bases and J lost 9; bases outside the gene matches: 9. This CDR3 has 15 residues. The germline V gene has CDR1 MGHRA and CDR2 YSYEKL. Here the CDR3 reads CASSQDLTGGKTQYF. For the CDR3, the DNA is TGCGCCAGCAGCCAAGATTTAACCGGGGGGAAGACGCAGTATTTT.

This clonotype was detected ten times or more. This chain joins TRBV11-2 and TRBJ2-1; D not resolved. CDR1 and CDR2 from the germline V gene are SGHAT and FQNNGV. CDR3 size: 12 residues. Trimming pared 1 base from V and 6 bases from J, leaving 4 bases between. The DNA of the CDR3 is TGTGCCAGCAGCTTAGCGCCCAATGAGCAGTTCTTC. Translated: CASSLAPNEQFF.

The gene calls are TRBV20-1 and TRBJ2-5; TRBD1 might be the D (6 bases). V dropped 1 base and J dropped 5 bases, with 17 bases sitting between them. The germline gives CDR1 DFQATT, CDR2 SNEGSKA (reference sequence). The CDR3 is 15 amino acids. In nucleotides, the CDR3 is TGCAGTGCTAGAGGGGTCCCGGACAGCATGGAGACCCAGTACTTC. This gives the protein CSARGVPDSMETQYF.

This clonotype appeared a few times. The chain carries TRBV12-3 or TRBV12-4 and TRBJ2-7, with D unclear. CDR3 length: 14 amino acids. V lost 6 bases and J lost 5, with 17 bases in between. CDR3 DNA sequence: TGTGCCAGCAGGCCAGGCTCGGCCACCGACGAGCAGTACTTC. It yields the protein CASRPGSATDEQYF.

This clonotype is a singleton in its sample. The V and J genes are TRBV20-1 and TRBJ1-1, with a tentative D call TRBD1 (6 bases). Germline CDR1 reads DFQATT; CDR2 reads SNEGSKA (reference sequence). The CDR3 runs to 14 residues. V lost 6 bases and J lost 0, with 14 bases in between. The CDR3 is CSAGGGRVNTEAFF. The CDR3, as DNA: TGCAGTGCCGGGGGGGGCAGGGTGAACACTGAAGCTTTCTTT.

This clonotype was counted only a few times. The gene calls are TRBV4-1 and TRBJ2-7; the D gene is possibly TRBD1 (5 bases). From germline, CDR1 is MGHRA and CDR2 YSYEKL. The CDR3 has 14 residues. Between the trimmed V and J ends, which lost 0 bases and 2 bases, there was a span of 8 bases. Here the CDR3 reads CASSQETAAYEQYF. The DNA of the CDR3 is TGCGCCAGCAGCCAAGAGACAGCCGCCTACGAGCAGTACTTC.

This clonotype has just a few counts. V usage is TRBV20-1 and J usage is TRBJ2-5, with D perhaps given as TRBD1 or TRBD2 (5 bases each). The CDR3 totals 15 residues. Per germline, CDR1 DFQATT and CDR2 SNEGSKA (reference sequence). V lost 1 base and J lost 12, with 24 bases in between. The CDR3 sequence is CSARVRRGIREREYF. The CDR3 DNA reads TGCAGTGCTAGAGTTAGGCGAGGCATCAGGGAGAGGGAGTACTTC.

This chain connects TRBV15 to TRBJ1-2; weak D call: TRBD1 (5 bases). This CDR3 has 14 amino acids. Trimming removed 3 bases at V and 6 bases at J, with 14 bases between. In germline, CDR1 is LNHNV, CDR2 YYDKDF (reference sequence). The CDR3 loop is CATSRSGTYDGYTF. CDR3 nucleotide sequence: TGTGCCACCAGCAGGTCCGGGACGTACGATGGCTACACCTTC.

Worth noting for this clonotype: The junction shows a germline mismatch at one end, possibly a read error. The V and J genes are TRBV10-2 and TRBJ2-1; D remains ambiguous. The CDR3 sequence is 13 residues long. CDR1 and CDR2 (germline): WSHSY, SAAADI. In DNA form, the CDR3 reads TGCGCCAGCAGTGATGTTTACTACAATGTGCAGTTCTTC. Translated, it gives CASSDVYYNVQFF.

This clonotype was counted a few times. V usage is TRBV25-1 and J usage is TRBJ1-4, with 9 bases fitting TRBD1. This CDR3 is built from 17 residues. CDR1 MGHDK and CDR2 SYGVNS come from the germline V gene. Trimming cost V 2 bases and J 8 bases; bases outside gene matches: 12. In nucleotides, the CDR3 is TGTGCCAGCAGTGAAAGGGGATCGGGGACAGGGAGGGAAAAACTGTTTTTT. Translation: CASSERGSGTGREKLFF.

In regard to this clonotype: Since a much larger clone is just one base distant, this may be a read error. This chain connects TRBV28 to TRBJ1-2, with 7 bases matching TRBD1. From germline, CDR1 is MDHEN and CDR2 SYDVKM. CDR3 length: 14 amino acids. The CDR3 here is CASSLGDSHYVYTF. DNA of the CDR3: TGTGCCAGCAGTTTAGGGGACAGTCACTATGTCTACACCTTC.

The genes are TRBV27 and TRBJ1-5; a possible D gene is TRBD1 (6 bases). CDR1 is MNHEY, CDR2 SMNVEV, per germline (reference sequence). The ends were cut back, 2 bases at V and 4 bases at J, with 9 bases in the middle. The CDR3 spans 14 residues. The CDR3 sequence: CASSLSRGNQPQHF. Here the CDR3 DNA reads TGTGCCAGCAGTTTAAGTAGGGGGAATCAGCCCCAGCATTTT.